Included here is one T cell receptor beta chain sequence, with context. Its specificity is not known. CDR1 SGDLS and CDR2 YYNGEE come from the germline V gene. The CDR3 runs to 15 residues. Losses at the gene ends were 0 bases for V and 5 bases for J; bases not matched to a gene: 7. This sample was included in a study of cytomegalovirus exposure and HLA in healthy donors. Study in general: In terms of ancestry, the Caucasian-associated cluster contained more than 65% of the roughly 400 genotyped donors. Findings of the study overall: Other equally common chains were less clonally expanded than HLA-associated TCR beta chains, a later analysis showed.

PCR used 60 Vbeta primers and 13 Jbeta primers. Only in-frame clones appear in the TCRdb table, and some are missing; sequencing was by immunoSEQ multiplex PCR. The sample lists about 160,000 clones; 80% to 90% were seen once. Specimen: PBMCs. The chain employs TRBV9 and TRBJ2-5; 7 bases align to TRBD2. This sequence was found in a woman in her thirties in good health and CMV-seropositive. CDR3 amino acids: CASSVAGGGFETQYF. In DNA, the CDR3 is TGTGCCAGCAGCGTAGCGGGCGGGGGATTCGAGACCCAGTACTTC.